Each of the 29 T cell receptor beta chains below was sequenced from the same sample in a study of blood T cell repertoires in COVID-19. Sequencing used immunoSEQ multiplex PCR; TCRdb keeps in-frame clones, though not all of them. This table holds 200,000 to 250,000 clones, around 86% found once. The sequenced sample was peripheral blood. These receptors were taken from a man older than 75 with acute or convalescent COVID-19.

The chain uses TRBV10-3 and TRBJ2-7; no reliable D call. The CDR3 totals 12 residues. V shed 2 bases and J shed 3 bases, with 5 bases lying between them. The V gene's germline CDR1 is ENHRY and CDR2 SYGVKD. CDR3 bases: TGTGCCATCAGTGAGGCGGACTACGAGCAGTACTTC. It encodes CAISEADYEQYF.

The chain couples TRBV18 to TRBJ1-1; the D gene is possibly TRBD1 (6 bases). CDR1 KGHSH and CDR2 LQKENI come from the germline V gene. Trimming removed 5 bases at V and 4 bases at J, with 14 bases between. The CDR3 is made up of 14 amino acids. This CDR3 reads CASSASSRGTEAFF. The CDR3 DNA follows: TGTGCCAGCTCAGCTTCTTCCAGGGGCACTGAAGCTTTCTTT.

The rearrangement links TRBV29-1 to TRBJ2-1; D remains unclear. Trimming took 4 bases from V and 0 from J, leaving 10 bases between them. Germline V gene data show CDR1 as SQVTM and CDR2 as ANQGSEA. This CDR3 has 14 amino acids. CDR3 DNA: TGCAGCGTTGCCCTTCCCAGCTCCTACAATGAGCAGTTCTTC. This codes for CSVALPSSYNEQFF.

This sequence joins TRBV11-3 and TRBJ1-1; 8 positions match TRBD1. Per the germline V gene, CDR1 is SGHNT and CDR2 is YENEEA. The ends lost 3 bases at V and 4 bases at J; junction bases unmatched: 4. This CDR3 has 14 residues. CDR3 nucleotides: TGTGCCAGCAGCTTTGGACAGGGAGGCACTGAAGCTTTCTTT. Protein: CASSFGQGGTEAFF.

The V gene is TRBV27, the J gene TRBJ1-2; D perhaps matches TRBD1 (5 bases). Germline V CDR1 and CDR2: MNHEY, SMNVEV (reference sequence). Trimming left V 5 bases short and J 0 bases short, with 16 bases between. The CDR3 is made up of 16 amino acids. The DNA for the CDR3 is TGTGCCAGCAGTCCTGAGGGACTTCAGGCTAACTATGGCTACACCTTC. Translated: CASSPEGLQANYGYTF.

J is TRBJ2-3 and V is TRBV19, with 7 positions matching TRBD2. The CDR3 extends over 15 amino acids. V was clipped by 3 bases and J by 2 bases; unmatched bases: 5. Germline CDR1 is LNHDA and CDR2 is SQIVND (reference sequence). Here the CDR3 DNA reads TGTGCCAGTAGTATCGGGGCGGGGGACACAGATACGCAGTATTTT. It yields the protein CASSIGAGDTDTQYF.

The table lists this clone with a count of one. CDR3: CASTSARGEVYGYTF. CDR3 nucleotide sequence: TGTGCCAGTACCTCCGCGCGGGGGGAAGTCTATGGCTACACCTTC. V and J are TRBV19 and TRBJ1-2; perhaps TRBD1 as D (5 bases). The V and J ends lost 7 bases and 4 bases respectively, with 19 bases between them. Germline assignment: CDR1 LNHDA and CDR2 SQIVND (reference sequence). CDR3 length: 15 amino acids.

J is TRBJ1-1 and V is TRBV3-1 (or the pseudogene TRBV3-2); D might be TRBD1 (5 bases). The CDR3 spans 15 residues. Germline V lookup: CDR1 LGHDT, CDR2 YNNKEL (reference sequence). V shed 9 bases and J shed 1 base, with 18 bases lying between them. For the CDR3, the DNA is TGTGCCAGGCGGAGCGGGGCCAGAGAGAACACTGAAGCTTTCTTT. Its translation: CARRSGARENTEAFF.

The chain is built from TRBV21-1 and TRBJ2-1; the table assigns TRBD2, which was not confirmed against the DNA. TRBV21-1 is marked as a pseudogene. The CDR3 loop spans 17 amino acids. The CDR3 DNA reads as TGTGCCAGCAGCCCCCGGGGGGGGGACAAGGGCTACAATGAGCAGTTCTTC. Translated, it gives CASSPRGGDKGYNEQFF.

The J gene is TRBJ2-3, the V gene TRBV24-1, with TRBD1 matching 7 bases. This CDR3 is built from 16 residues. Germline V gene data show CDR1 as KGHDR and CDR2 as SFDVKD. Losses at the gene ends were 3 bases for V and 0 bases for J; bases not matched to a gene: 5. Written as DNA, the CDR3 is TGTGCCACCAGTGATACGACAGGGTTTAGCACAGATACGCAGTATTTT. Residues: CATSDTTGFSTDTQYF.

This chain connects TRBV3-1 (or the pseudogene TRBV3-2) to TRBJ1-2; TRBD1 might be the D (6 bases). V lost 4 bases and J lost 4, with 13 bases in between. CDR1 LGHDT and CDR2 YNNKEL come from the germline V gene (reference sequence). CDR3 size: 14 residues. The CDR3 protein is CASSLQQGSYGYTF. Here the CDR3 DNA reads TGTGCCAGCAGCCTGCAACAGGGTTCCTATGGCTACACCTTC.

The CDR3 sequence is CASSQRTGSNQPQHF. For the CDR3, the DNA is TGCGCCAGCAGCCAACGGACAGGAAGCAATCAGCCCCAGCATTTT. The rearrangement uses TRBV4-3 and TRBJ1-5; 7 bases are shared with TRBD1. Looked up from germline, CDR1 is LGHNA and CDR2 is YSLEER. This CDR3 is built from 15 residues. V shed 2 bases, J shed 1 base, and the junction held 2 bases outside the gene matches.

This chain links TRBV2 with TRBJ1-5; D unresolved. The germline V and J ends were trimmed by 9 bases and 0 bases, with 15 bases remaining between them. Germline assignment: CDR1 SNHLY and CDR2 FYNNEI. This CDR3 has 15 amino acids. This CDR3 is CASKTEKASNQPQHF. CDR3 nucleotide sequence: TGTGCCAGTAAGACGGAGAAAGCTAGCAATCAGCCCCAGCATTTT.

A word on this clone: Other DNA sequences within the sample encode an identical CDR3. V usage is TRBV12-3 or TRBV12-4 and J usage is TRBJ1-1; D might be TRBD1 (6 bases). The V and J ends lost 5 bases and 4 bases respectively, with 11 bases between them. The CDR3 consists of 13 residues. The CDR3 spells CASSLLRGTEAFF. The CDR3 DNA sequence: TGTGCCAGCAGTCTCCTCAGGGGCACTGAAGCTTTCTTT.

CDR3 DNA: TGTGCCAGCAGCCCCCAGGTAGGGGTCACAGATACGCAGTATTTT. Amino acids: CASSPQVGVTDTQYF. V gene TRBV7-2 combines with J gene TRBJ2-3; TRBD1 is a possible D gene (5 bases). V was trimmed by 5 bases and J by 2 bases, leaving 14 bases between them. The V gene's germline CDR1 is SGHTA and CDR2 FQGNSA. This CDR3 is built from 15 residues.

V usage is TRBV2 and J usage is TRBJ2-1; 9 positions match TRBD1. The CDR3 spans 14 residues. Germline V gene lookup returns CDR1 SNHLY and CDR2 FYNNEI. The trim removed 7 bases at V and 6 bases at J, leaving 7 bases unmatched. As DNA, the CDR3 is TGTGCCAGCAAGGAACAGGGGGCGAGCAATGAGCAGTTCTTC. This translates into CASKEQGASNEQFF.

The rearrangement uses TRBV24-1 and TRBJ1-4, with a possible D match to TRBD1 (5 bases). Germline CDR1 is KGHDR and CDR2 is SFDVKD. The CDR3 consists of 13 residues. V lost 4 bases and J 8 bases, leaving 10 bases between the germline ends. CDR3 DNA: TGTGCCACCAGTGAGCAGGGCAGGGAAAAACTGTTTTTT. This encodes CATSEQGREKLFF.

The CDR3 DNA reads TGTGCCAGCAGCCATCTCACAGGGCAGCCCCTCTCCTACGAGCAGTACTTC. Translation gives CASSHLTGQPLSYEQYF. The chain has TRBV14 and TRBJ2-7, with D possibly matching TRBD1 (6 bases). The V end lost 3 bases, the J end lost 0 bases, and 18 bases lay between the germline ends. Germline V gene lookup returns CDR1 SGHDN and CDR2 FVKESK. This CDR3 is 17 amino acids long.

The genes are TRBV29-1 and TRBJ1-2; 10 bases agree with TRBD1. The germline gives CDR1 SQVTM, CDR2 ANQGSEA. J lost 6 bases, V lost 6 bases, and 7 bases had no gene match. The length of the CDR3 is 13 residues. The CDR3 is CSVGTGAFDGYTF. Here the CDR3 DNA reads TGCAGCGTAGGGACAGGGGCCTTTGATGGCTACACCTTC.

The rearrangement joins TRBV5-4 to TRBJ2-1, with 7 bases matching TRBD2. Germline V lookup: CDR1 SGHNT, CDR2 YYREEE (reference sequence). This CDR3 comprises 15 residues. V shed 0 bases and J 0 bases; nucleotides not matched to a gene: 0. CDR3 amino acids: CASSLGGSSYNEQFF. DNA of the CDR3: TGTGCCAGCAGCTTGGGCGGGAGCTCCTACAATGAGCAGTTCTTC.

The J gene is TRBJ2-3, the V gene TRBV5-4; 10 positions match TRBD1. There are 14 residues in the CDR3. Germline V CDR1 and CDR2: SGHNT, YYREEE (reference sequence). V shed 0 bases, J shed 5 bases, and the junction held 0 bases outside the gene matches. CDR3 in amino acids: CASSLGTGGDTQYF. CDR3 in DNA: TGTGCCAGCAGCTTGGGGACAGGGGGAGATACGCAGTATTTT.

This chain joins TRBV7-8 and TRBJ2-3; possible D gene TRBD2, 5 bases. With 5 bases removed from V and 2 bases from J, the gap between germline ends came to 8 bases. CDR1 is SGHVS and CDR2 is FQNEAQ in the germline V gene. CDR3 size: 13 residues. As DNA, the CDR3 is TGTGCCAGCAGCGTCGGGGTCACAGATACGCAGTATTTT. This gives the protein CASSVGVTDTQYF.

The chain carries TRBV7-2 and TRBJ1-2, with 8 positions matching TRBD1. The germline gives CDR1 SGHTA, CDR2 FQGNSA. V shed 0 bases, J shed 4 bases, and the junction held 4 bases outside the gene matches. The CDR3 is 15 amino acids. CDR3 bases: TGTGCCAGCAGCTTAGCCGGACAGGGAGGCTATGGCTACACCTTC. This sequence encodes CASSLAGQGGYGYTF.

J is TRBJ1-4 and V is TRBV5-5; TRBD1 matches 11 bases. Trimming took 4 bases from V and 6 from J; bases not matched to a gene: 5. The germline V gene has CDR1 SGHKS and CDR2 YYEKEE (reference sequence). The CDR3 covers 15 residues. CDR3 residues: CASSRGTGGYEKLFF. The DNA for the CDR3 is TGTGCCAGCAGCCGGGGGACAGGGGGTTATGAAAAACTGTTTTTT.

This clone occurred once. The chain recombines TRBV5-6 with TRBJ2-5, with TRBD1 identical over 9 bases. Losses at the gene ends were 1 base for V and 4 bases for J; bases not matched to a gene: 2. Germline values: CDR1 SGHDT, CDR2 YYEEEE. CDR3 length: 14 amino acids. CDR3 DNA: TGTGCCAGCAGCTTGTCGGGACAGGGAGAGACCCAGTACTTC. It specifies CASSLSGQGETQYF.

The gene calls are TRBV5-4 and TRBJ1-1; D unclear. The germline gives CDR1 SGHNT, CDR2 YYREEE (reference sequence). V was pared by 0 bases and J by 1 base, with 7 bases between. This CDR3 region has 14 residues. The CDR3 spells CASSLGRKNTEAFF. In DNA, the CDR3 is TGTGCCAGCAGCTTGGGCAGGAAGAACACTGAAGCTTTCTTT.

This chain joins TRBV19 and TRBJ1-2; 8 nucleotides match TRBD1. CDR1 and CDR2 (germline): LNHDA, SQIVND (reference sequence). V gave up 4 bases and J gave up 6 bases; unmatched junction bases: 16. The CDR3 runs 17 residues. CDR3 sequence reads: CASSTLVGTGFSDGYTF. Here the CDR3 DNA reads TGTGCCAGTAGTACCCTTGTCGGGACAGGCTTCTCAGATGGCTACACCTTC.

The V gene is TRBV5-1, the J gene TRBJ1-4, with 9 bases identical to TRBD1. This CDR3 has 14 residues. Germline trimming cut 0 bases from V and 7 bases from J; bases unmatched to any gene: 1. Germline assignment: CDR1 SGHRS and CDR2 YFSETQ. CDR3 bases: TGCGCCAGCAGCTTGGACAGGGGGCGTGAAAAACTGTTTTTT. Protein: CASSLDRGREKLFF.

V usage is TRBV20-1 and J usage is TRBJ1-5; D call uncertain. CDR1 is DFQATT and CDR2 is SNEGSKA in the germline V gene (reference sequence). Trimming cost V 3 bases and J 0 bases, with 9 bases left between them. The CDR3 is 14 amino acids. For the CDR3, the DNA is TGCAGTGCTAGTCAGGTGGATAGCAATCAGCCCCAGCATTTT. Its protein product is CSASQVDSNQPQHF.